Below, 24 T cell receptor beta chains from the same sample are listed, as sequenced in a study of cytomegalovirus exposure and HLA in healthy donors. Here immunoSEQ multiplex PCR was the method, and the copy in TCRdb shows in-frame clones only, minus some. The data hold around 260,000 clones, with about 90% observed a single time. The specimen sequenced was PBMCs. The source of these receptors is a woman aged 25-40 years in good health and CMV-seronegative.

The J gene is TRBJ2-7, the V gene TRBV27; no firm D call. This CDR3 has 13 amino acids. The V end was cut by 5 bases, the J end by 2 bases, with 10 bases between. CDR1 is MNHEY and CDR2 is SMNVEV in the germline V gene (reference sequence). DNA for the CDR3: TGTGCCAGCAGTACCGGGCCAGCCTACGAGCAGTACTTC. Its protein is CASSTGPAYEQYF.

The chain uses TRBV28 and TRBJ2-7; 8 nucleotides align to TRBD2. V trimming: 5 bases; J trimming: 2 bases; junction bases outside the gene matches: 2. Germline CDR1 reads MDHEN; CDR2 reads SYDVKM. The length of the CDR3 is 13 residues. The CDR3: CASSQGLAYEQYF. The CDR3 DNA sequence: TGTGCCAGCAGTCAGGGACTAGCCTACGAGCAGTACTTC. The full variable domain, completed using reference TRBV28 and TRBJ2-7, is DVKVTQSSRYLVKRTGEKVFLECVQDMDHENMFWYRQDPGLGLRLIYFSYDVKMKEKGDIPEGYSVSREKKERFSLILESASTNQTSMYLCASSQGLAYEQYFGPGTRLTVT.

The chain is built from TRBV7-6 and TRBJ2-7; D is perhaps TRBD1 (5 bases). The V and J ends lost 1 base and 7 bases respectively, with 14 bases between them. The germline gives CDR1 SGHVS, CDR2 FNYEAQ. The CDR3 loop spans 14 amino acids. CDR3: CASSLGGREGEQYF. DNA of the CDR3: TGTGCCAGCAGCTTAGGCGGCAGGGAAGGGGAGCAGTACTTC.

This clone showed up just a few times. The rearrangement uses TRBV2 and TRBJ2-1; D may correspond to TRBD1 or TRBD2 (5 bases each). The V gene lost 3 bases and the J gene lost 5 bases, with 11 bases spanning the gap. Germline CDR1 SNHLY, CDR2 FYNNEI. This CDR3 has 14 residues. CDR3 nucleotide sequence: TGTGCCAGCAGTGATACCGGGACCGACAATGAGCAGTTCTTC. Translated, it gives CASSDTGTDNEQFF.

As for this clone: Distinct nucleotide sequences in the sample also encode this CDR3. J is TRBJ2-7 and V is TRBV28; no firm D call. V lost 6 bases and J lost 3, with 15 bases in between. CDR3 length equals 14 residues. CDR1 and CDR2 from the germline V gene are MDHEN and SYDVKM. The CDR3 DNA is TGTGCCAGCAGCCCTACCGGTACTAACTACGAGCAGTACTTC. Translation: CASSPTGTNYEQYF.

The CDR3 nucleotides read TGTGCCAGCAGCTTGGTTGGTACCGGAAACACCATATATTTT. Translated: CASSLVGTGNTIYF. The chain links TRBV5-4 to TRBJ1-3; no definite D call. V was cut by 0 bases and J by 4 bases, with 8 bases left in between. This CDR3 has 14 amino acids. Germline V gene lookup returns CDR1 SGHNT and CDR2 YYREEE (reference sequence).

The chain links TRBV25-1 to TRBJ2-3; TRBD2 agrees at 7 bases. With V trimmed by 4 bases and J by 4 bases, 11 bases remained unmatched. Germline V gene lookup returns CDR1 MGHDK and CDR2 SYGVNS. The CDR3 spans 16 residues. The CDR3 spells CASSASGGGAADTQYF. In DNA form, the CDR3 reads TGTGCCAGCAGTGCGTCGGGGGGAGGTGCGGCAGATACGCAGTATTTT.

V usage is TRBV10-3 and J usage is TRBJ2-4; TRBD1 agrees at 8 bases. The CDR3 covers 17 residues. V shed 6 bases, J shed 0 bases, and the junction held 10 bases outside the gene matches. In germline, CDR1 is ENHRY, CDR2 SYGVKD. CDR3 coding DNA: TGTGCCATCAGATTTAGGACAGGGTTTATAGCCAAAAACATTCAGTACTTC. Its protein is CAIRFRTGFIAKNIQYF.

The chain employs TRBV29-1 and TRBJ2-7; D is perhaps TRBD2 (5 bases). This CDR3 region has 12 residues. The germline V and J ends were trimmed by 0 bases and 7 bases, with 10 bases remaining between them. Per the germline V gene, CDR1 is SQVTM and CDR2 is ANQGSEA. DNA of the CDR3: TGCAGCGTTGAAGAAGGACGGGGAGAGCAGTACTTC. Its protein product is CSVEEGRGEQYF.

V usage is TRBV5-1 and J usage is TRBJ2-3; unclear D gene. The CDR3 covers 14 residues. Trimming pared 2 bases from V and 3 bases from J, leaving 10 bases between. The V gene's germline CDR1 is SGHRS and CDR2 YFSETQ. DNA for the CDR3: TGCGCCAGCAGCTTTTTGGCTTCTACAGATACGCAGTATTTT. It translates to CASSFLASTDTQYF.

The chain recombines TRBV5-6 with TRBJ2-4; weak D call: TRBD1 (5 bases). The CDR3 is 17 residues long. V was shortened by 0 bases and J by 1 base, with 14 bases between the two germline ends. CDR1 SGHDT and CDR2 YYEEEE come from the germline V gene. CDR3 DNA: TGTGCCAGCAGCTTGGGTTTAGGGGCCGGGGCCAAAAACATTCAGTACTTC. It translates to CASSLGLGAGAKNIQYF. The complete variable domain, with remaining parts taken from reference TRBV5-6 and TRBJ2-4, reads DAGVTQSPTHLIKTRGQQVTLRCSPKSGHDTVSWYQQALGQGPQFIFQYYEEEERQRGNFPDRFSGHQFPNYSSELNVNALLLGDSALYLCASSLGLGAGAKNIQYFGAGTRLSVL.

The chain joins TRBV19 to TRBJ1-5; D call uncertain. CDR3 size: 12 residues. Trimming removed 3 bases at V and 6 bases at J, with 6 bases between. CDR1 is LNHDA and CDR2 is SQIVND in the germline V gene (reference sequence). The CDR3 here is CASSIFGQPQHF. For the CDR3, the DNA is TGTGCCAGTAGTATTTTTGGTCAGCCCCAGCATTTT.

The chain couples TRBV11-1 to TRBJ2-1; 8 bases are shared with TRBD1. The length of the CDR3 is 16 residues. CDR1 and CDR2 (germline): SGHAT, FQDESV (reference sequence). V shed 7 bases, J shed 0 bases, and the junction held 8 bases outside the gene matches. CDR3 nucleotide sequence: TGTGCCAGCAAAACAGGGGGAAGGAGCTCCTACAATGAGCAGTTCTTC. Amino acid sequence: CASKTGGRSSYNEQFF.

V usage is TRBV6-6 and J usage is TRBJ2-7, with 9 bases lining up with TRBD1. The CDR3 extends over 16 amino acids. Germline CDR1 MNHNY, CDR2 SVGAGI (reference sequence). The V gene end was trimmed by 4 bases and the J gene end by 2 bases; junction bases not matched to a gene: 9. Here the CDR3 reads CASSSRTGEGAYEQYF. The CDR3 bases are TGTGCCAGCAGTTCCCGGACAGGGGAGGGGGCCTACGAGCAGTACTTC.

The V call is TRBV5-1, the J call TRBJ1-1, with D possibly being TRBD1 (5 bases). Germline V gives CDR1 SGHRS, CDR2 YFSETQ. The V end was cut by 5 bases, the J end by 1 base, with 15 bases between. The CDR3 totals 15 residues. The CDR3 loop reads CASSGGSGKNTEAFF. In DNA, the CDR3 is TGCGCCAGCAGTGGGGGATCGGGGAAGAACACTGAAGCTTTCTTT.

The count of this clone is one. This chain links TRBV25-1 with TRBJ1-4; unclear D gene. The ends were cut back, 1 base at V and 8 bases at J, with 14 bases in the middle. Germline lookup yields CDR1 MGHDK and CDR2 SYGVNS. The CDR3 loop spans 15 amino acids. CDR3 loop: CASSESDSLGEKLFF. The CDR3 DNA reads TGTGCCAGCAGTGAATCCGACTCTCTTGGGGAAAAACTGTTTTTT.

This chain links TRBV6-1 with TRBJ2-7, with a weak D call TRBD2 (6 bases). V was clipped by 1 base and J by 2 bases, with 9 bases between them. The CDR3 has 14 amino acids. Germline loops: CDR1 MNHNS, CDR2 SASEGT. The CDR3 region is CASSEVRGTYEQYF. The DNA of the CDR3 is TGTGCCAGCAGTGAAGTCCGGGGGACCTACGAGCAGTACTTC.

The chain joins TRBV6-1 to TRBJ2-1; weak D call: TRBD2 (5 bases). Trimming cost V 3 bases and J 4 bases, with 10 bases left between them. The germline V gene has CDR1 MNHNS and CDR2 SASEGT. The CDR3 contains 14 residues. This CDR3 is CASSEFSEYNEQFF. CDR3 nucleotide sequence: TGTGCCAGCAGTGAGTTTAGCGAGTACAATGAGCAGTTCTTC.

In DNA form, the CDR3 reads TGTGCCAGCAGATACCTCATTGCAGAGTACACAGATACGCAGTATTTT. It is translated as CASRYLIAEYTDTQYF. This chain uses TRBV2 with TRBJ2-3; D is unresolved. Germline V CDR1 and CDR2: SNHLY, FYNNEI. The CDR3 length is 16 residues. The V and J ends lost 6 bases and 2 bases respectively, with 18 bases between them. Together with reference TRBV2 and TRBJ2-3, the CDR3 gives the full variable domain: EPEVTQTPSHQVTQMGQEVILRCVPISNHLYFYWYRQILGQKVEFLVSFYNNEISEKSEIFDDQFSVERPDGSNFTLKIRSTKLEDSAMYFCASRYLIAEYTDTQYFGPGTRLTVL.

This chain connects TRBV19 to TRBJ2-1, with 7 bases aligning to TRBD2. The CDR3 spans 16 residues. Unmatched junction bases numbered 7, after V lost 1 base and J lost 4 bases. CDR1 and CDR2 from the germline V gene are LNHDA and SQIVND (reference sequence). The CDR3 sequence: CASSIGQRGYYNEQFF. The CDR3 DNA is TGTGCCAGTAGTATAGGTCAGCGGGGATATTACAATGAGCAGTTCTTC.

The CDR3: CASSRDLGTVFF. CDR3 sequence (DNA): TGTGCCAGTAGTCGAGACCTGGGGACAGTTTTCTTT. The rearrangement uses TRBV19 and TRBJ1-1; 7 nucleotides line up with TRBD1. The CDR3 is 12 amino acids. Per germline, CDR1 LNHDA and CDR2 SQIVND (reference sequence). The trim removed 5 bases at V and 13 bases at J, leaving 10 bases unmatched.

Here the CDR3 DNA reads TGTGCCAGCAGTTACCTACGCTCTGGGGCCAACGTCCTGACTTTC. It specifies CASSYLRSGANVLTF. This chain links TRBV6-5 with TRBJ2-6; D uncertain. This CDR3 has 15 residues. The V gene's germline CDR1 is MNHEY and CDR2 SVGAGI. The germline V and J ends were trimmed by 2 bases and 0 bases, with 5 bases remaining between them.

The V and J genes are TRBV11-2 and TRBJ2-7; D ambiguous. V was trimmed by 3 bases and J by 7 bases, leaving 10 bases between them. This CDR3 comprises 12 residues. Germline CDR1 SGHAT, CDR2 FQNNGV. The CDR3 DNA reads TGTGCCAGCAGCTTCCGGTCGTCGGAGCAGTACTTC. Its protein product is CASSFRSSEQYF.

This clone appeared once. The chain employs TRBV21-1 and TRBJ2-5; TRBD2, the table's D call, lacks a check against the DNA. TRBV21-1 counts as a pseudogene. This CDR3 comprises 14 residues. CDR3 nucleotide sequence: TGTGCCGAAACCGACGGGCTAGCGGAGGAGACCCAGTACTTC. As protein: CAETDGLAEETQYF.